This T cell receptor beta chain originates from a study of metastatic and nonmetastatic thyroid tumors. TCRdb re-clonotyped the PCR reads via MiXCR. The sample comprises approximately 40,000 clones, roughly an eighth of which are singletons, and around a quarter rests with the top ten. This clone was seen repeatedly, ten times or more. This CDR3 is built from 18 residues. V lost 6 bases and J 0 bases, leaving 21 bases between the germline ends. Germline CDR1 and CDR2: MNHNY and SVGAGI (reference sequence). All patients were treatment-naive before thyroid surgery. Sequencing input: blood. V gene TRBV6-6 combines with J gene TRBJ1-5, with D perhaps matching TRBD1 (6 bases). This receptor was identified in a female donor with papillary thyroid cancer or a benign thyroid nodule (not recorded which). Some clones in this sample may be carry-over from other donors' samples. In DNA, the CDR3 is TGTGCCAGCAGCCAAAAGGTACCAGGACAGTTTAGCAATCAGCCCCAGCATTTT. It codes for CASSQKVPGQFSNQPQHF.